The present T cell receptor beta chain was sequenced within a study of cytomegalovirus exposure and HLA in healthy donors. PCR was performed using 60 Vbeta and 13 Jbeta primers. Libraries were prepared by immunoSEQ multiplex PCR; TCRdb keeps only in-frame clonotypes and omits some of them. The sample comprises about 150,000 clones, roughly 88% of which are singletons, and roughly 6.5% rests with the top ten. J was trimmed by 2 bases and V by 6 bases; bases with no gene match: 8. CDR1 is KGHSH and CDR2 is LQKENI in the germline V gene. The CDR3 is 15 amino acids. The specimen sequenced was PBMCs. V is TRBV18 and J is TRBJ2-5, with TRBD1 matching 8 bases. The sequence was obtained from a man in his fifties in good health and CMV-seropositive. CDR3 amino acids: CASSSDRAYQETQYF. CDR3 coding DNA: TGTGCCAGCTCGTCGGACAGGGCGTATCAAGAGACCCAGTACTTC.